These 24 T cell receptor beta chains originate from one sample sequenced in a study of Graves' ophthalmopathy and Graves' hyperthyroidism listed by TCRdb under 2018. The data were produced on an Illumina HiSeq 2000. For repertoire sequencing, TCR beta CDR3 regions were amplified from RNA transcripts. HTBI primers and the Qiagen OneStep RT-PCR kit were used in a first-round RT-PCR, which was followed by a second-round multiplex PCR, size selection and purification. TCRdb took the public reads, trimmed them with fastp at Q25, ran MiXCR for clone calling and kept in-frame beta chains. CDR3 protein sequences are deduplicated, and each keeps its most common genes and DNA. Recorded for this sample are about 620,000 distinct CDR3 sequences; about 20% of them occurred a single time. Approximately 7.7% of the sample goes to the ten largest clones. The sample was peripheral blood. The source is a woman under 30 with stable Graves' hyperthyroidism. Some clones in this sample may be carry-over from other donors' samples. Donor details come from another sample of the same person, matched by shared clones.

The sample holds a few counts of this clonotype. The rearrangement links TRBV6-1 to TRBJ1-5; the match to TRBD1 covers 7 bases. This CDR3 contains 14 residues. The V gene's germline CDR1 is MNHNS and CDR2 SASEGT. After removal of 10 bases from V and 1 base from J, the junction contained 7 bases not matched to a gene. This CDR3 is CATRQGTSNQPQHF. The CDR3 DNA reads as TGTGCCACCCGACAGGGAACGAGCAATCAGCCCCAGCATTTT.

There are many counts of this clonotype. This sequence joins TRBV5-1 and TRBJ2-7, with TRBD1 identical over 8 bases. Trimming at V came to 4 bases and at J to 4 bases, leaving 7 bases not matched to a gene. The CDR3 totals 14 residues. Germline V CDR1 and CDR2: SGHRS, YFSETQ. CDR3 sequence: CASSRTGNGYEQYF. CDR3 nucleotides: TGCGCCAGCAGCCGGACAGGGAATGGGTACGAGCAGTACTTC.

In its sample, this clonotype was seen a few times. The rearrangement joins TRBV3-1 to TRBJ2-2; 8 bases line up with TRBD2. This CDR3 is 16 amino acids long. Unmatched junction bases numbered 1, after V lost 1 base and J lost 0 bases. CDR1 LGHDT and CDR2 YNNKEL come from the germline V gene (reference sequence). CDR3 coding DNA: TGTGCCAGCAGCCAAGTCGGGGGGGCGAACACCGGGGAGCTGTTTTTT. Protein product: CASSQVGGANTGELFF.

The sample holds many counts of this clonotype. This rearrangement joins TRBV20-1 to TRBJ2-7, with TRBD2 as a possible D gene (6 bases). Germline CDR1 and CDR2: DFQATT and SNEGSKA (reference sequence). This CDR3 region has 13 residues. V was shortened by 5 bases and J by 3 bases, with 14 bases between the two germline ends. The CDR3 nucleotides are TGCAGTGCTCGGGACCCGCGGGACTACGAGCAGTACTTC. This gives the protein CSARDPRDYEQYF.

The table lists this clonotype with many counts. V usage is TRBV2 and J usage is TRBJ1-5; 10 bases align to TRBD1. The V gene end was trimmed by 7 bases and the J gene end by 6 bases; junction bases not matched to a gene: 21. Germline V gene data show CDR1 as SNHLY and CDR2 as FYNNEI. The length of the CDR3 is 19 residues. This CDR3 reads CASIIRTGGGVSVVQPQHF. DNA of the CDR3: TGTGCCAGCATTATAAGGACAGGGGGAGGGGTAAGCGTCGTTCAGCCCCAGCATTTT.

V and J are TRBV6-1 and TRBJ1-1; D not certain. Germline CDR1 MNHNS, CDR2 SASEGT. V gave up 8 bases and J gave up 1 base, with 8 bases separating them. The CDR3 contains 12 residues. The CDR3 reads CASGNPNTEAFF. The CDR3 bases are TGTGCCAGCGGGAACCCGAACACTGAAGCTTTCTTT.

This clonotype occurred a few times. The V gene is TRBV19, the J gene TRBJ1-2, with D possibly matching TRBD1 (6 bases). V lost 7 bases, J lost 5 bases, and 20 bases lay in between. This CDR3 spans 15 amino acids. Germline loops: CDR1 LNHDA, CDR2 SQIVND (reference sequence). CDR3 residues: CASNYRDTVEYGYTF. The CDR3 DNA reads as TGTGCCAGTAACTACAGGGATACGGTGGAGTATGGCTACACCTTC.

This clonotype was found many times. The chain couples TRBV24-1 to TRBJ2-5; 9 positions match TRBD1. Germline V lookup: CDR1 KGHDR, CDR2 SFDVKD. With V trimmed by 5 bases and J by 3 bases, 6 bases remained unmatched. There are 15 residues in the CDR3. The CDR3, as DNA: TGTGCCACCAGTGGAGAGGGACAGGGAAAAGAGACCCAGTACTTC. Protein product: CATSGEGQGKETQYF.

This clonotype has at least ten counts. V gene TRBV11-3 combines with J gene TRBJ1-2; possibly TRBD1 for D (5 bases). Germline V gene lookup returns CDR1 SGHNT and CDR2 YENEEA. CDR3 size: 16 residues. V was pared by 2 bases and J by 6 bases, with 19 bases between. The CDR3 region has the DNA TGTGCCAGCAGCTTACGGGGCGCTGGAGGATTGAATGGCTACACCTTC. It specifies CASSLRGAGGLNGYTF. The full variable domain, its missing parts supplied by reference TRBV11-3 and TRBJ1-2, is EAGVVQSPRYKIIEKKQPVAFWCNPISGHNTLYWYLQNLGQGPELLIRYENEEAVDDSQLPKDRFSAERLKGVDSTLKIQPAELGDSAVYLCASSLRGAGGLNGYTFGSGTRLTVV.

This clonotype was seen repeatedly, ten times or more. At one end, the junction sequence differs from germline, possibly due to a read error. This chain connects TRBV5-1 to TRBJ1-3; no clear D. The CDR3 length is 17 residues. The V gene's germline CDR1 is SGHRS and CDR2 YFSETQ. The CDR3 loop is CAGSLDDLRHSGNTIYF. CDR3 sequence (DNA): TGCGCCGGCAGCTTGGATGATTTAAGGCACTCTGGAAACACCATATATTTT. The whole variable domain, filled in from reference TRBV5-1 and TRBJ1-3, reads KAGVTQTPRYLIKTRGQQVTLSCSPISGHRSVSWYQQTPGQGLQFLFEYFSETQRNKGNFPGRFSGRQFSNSRSEMNVSTLELGDSALYLCAGSLDDLRHSGNTIYFGEGSWLTVV.

The table lists this clonotype with many counts. V and J are TRBV2 and TRBJ1-1; D gene uncertain. CDR1 and CDR2 from the germline V gene are SNHLY and FYNNEI. Trimming shortened V by 7 bases and J by 6 bases, and 15 bases separated the two germline ends. The CDR3 is made up of 13 amino acids. The CDR3 loop reads CASTLDPVAEAFF. For the CDR3, the DNA is TGTGCCAGCACTCTGGATCCGGTGGCTGAAGCTTTCTTT.

There are many counts of this clonotype. The chain carries TRBV28 and TRBJ2-7, with D maybe TRBD1 (7 bases). There are 14 residues in the CDR3. The germline V and J ends were trimmed by 8 bases and 1 base, with 15 bases remaining between them. Germline values: CDR1 MDHEN, CDR2 SYDVKM. Written as DNA, the CDR3 is TGTGCCAGCCTAAGCGCGGGACAGTCCTACGAGCAGTACTTC. It yields the protein CASLSAGQSYEQYF.

This chain links TRBV7-8 with TRBJ2-5; no clear D gene. Deletions cut 4 bases from V and 1 base from J, with 10 bases between. Germline-derived CDR1 and CDR2 are SGHVS and FQNEAQ. CDR3 length equals 14 residues. The CDR3 region has the DNA TGTGCCAGCAGCTCCTCAATGTTCCAAGAGACCCAGTACTTC. Amino acid sequence: CASSSSMFQETQYF.

This clonotype was seen many times. The gene calls are TRBV20-1 and TRBJ2-7; unclear D gene. This CDR3 is built from 15 residues. Germline V lookup: CDR1 DFQATT, CDR2 SNEGSKA (reference sequence). V dropped 1 base and J dropped 3 bases, with 16 bases sitting between them. CDR3 sequence reads: CSARGSTSRFYEQYF. The CDR3 region has the DNA TGCAGTGCTAGAGGATCGACAAGCCGGTTCTACGAGCAGTACTTC.

This clonotype was picked up many times. V is TRBV2 and J is TRBJ1-2; D is ambiguous. The germline gives CDR1 SNHLY, CDR2 FYNNEI. The CDR3 is 13 amino acids. The ends were cut back, 6 bases at V and 2 bases at J, with 10 bases in the middle. CDR3 amino acids: CASSTQPNYGYTF. Here the CDR3 DNA reads TGTGCCAGCAGCACTCAGCCCAACTATGGCTACACCTTC.

This clonotype was recorded at least ten times. This chain joins TRBV6-4 and TRBJ2-7; D might be TRBD2 (5 bases). There are 17 residues in the CDR3. V lost 4 bases and J lost 1, with 20 bases in between. The V gene's germline CDR1 is MRHNA and CDR2 SNTAGT. The CDR3 is CASSVSSGGARSYEQYF. Here the CDR3 DNA reads TGTGCCAGCAGTGTCTCCAGCGGCGGCGCGCGATCCTACGAGCAGTACTTC.

This clonotype was seen repeatedly, ten times or more. The germline gene is not matched at one end of the junction; a read error may be the cause. The V gene is TRBV12-3 or TRBV12-4, the J gene TRBJ2-5; D possibly corresponds to TRBD1 (6 bases). This CDR3 spans 14 amino acids. In DNA, the CDR3 is TGTACCAGCAGCCGTACAGGGACCTGGGGGACCCAGTACTTC. Its protein is CTSSRTGTWGTQYF.

Only a few counts were recorded for this clonotype. V is TRBV7-3 and J is TRBJ1-5, with 10 bases fitting TRBD1. J was trimmed by 1 base and V by 9 bases; bases with no gene match: 15. Looked up from germline, CDR1 is SGHTA and CDR2 is FQGTGA. The CDR3 has 18 residues. CDR3 amino acids: CARKRGGQGKESNQPQHF. The CDR3 DNA reads as TGTGCCAGGAAGAGGGGGGGACAGGGGAAGGAAAGCAATCAGCCCCAGCATTTT.

This clonotype turned up a few times. The junction does not match germline at one end; this may be a read error. This sequence joins TRBV20-1 and TRBJ2-4, with 7 positions matching TRBD2. The germline V gene has CDR1 DFQATT and CDR2 SNEGSKA (reference sequence). The length of the CDR3 is 18 residues. The CDR3 region is CSASPPPTSSNGKNIKYF. The CDR3 region has the DNA TGCAGTGCCAGCCCCCCCCCGACTAGCTCGAATGGCAAAAACATTAAGTACTTC.

This chain connects TRBV15 to TRBJ1-3, with D maybe TRBD1 (6 bases). CDR3 size: 15 residues. The germline V gene encodes CDR1 LNHNV and CDR2 YYDKDF (reference sequence). V was trimmed by 0 bases and J by 4 bases, leaving 10 bases between them. The CDR3 nucleotides read TGTGCCACCAGCAGAGACCCTGGGACAGGAAACACCATATATTTT. It is translated as CATSRDPGTGNTIYF.

The chain is built from TRBV7-2 and TRBJ2-7; D is unresolved. The CDR3 runs 13 residues. Germline CDR1 is SGHTA and CDR2 is FQGNSA. With 0 bases removed from V and 2 bases from J, the gap between germline ends came to 5 bases. The CDR3: CASSLAYTYEQYF. The DNA of the CDR3 is TGTGCCAGCAGCTTAGCGTACACCTACGAGCAGTACTTC.

This clonotype appeared many times. The chain combines TRBV19 with TRBJ2-5; D not resolved. CDR3 length equals 12 residues. Germline assignment: CDR1 LNHDA and CDR2 SQIVND (reference sequence). The V gene lost 3 bases and the J gene lost 0 bases, with 2 bases spanning the gap. CDR3 DNA sequence: TGTGCCAGTAGTATGTACCAAGAGACCCAGTACTTC. The encoded protein is CASSMYQETQYF.

The chain carries TRBV6-1 and TRBJ1-1, with 9 bases identical to TRBD1. This CDR3 contains 13 residues. CDR1 is MNHNS and CDR2 is SASEGT in the germline V gene. The CDR3 DNA follows: TGTGCAACAGGGGGCATGTGGGACACTGAAGCTTTCTTT. Amino acid sequence: CATGGMWDTEAFF.

In its sample, this clonotype was seen many times. The chain joins TRBV7-2 to TRBJ2-7; TRBD2 aligns across 10 bases. V lost 3 bases, J lost 7 bases, and 6 bases stayed unmatched. Germline CDR1 is SGHTA and CDR2 is FQGNSA. The CDR3 has 14 residues. This chain's CDR3 is CASSLLAGVGEQYF. Here the CDR3 DNA reads TGTGCCAGCAGCTTGCTAGCGGGAGTAGGGGAGCAGTACTTC.